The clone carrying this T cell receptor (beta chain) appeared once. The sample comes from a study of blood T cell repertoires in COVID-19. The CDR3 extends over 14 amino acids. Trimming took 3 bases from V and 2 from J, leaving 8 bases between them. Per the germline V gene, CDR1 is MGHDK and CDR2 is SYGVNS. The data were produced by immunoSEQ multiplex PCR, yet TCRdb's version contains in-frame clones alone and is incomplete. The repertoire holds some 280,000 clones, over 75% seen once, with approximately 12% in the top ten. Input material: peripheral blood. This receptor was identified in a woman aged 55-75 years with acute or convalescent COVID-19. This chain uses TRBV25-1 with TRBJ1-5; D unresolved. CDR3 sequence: CASSDKGGNQPQHF. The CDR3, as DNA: TGTGCCAGCAGTGACAAGGGAGGCAATCAGCCCCAGCATTTT.